The next 27 T cell receptor beta chains were all read from a single sample in a study of cytomegalovirus exposure and HLA in healthy donors. Sequencing was performed with immunoSEQ multiplex PCR; in TCRdb, only in-frame clones are kept and a portion is missing. Seen here are 200,000 to 250,000 clones, less than 85% observed once, and the top ten hold roughly 6%. Sample: PBMCs. The receptors were sampled from a woman aged 18-35 years in good health and CMV-seronegative.

The gene calls are TRBV28 and TRBJ1-5; TRBD1 matches 7 bases. CDR3 size: 15 residues. Unmatched junction bases numbered 5, after V lost 6 bases and J lost 0 bases. Germline lookup yields CDR1 MDHEN and CDR2 SYDVKM. For the CDR3, the DNA is TGTGCCAGCAGACAGACAGGGATTAGCAATCAGCCCCAGCATTTT. Its protein is CASRQTGISNQPQHF.

The chain combines TRBV30 with TRBJ2-7, with 8 positions matching TRBD2. J gave up 2 bases and V 0 bases, and 12 bases lay outside the gene matches. Germline-derived CDR1 and CDR2 are GTSNPN and SVGIG (reference sequence). This CDR3 region has 17 residues. CDR3 coding DNA: TGTGCCTGGAGTGTAAAACCCTGGCGGGGGGACCCCTACGAGCAGTACTTC. This gives the protein CAWSVKPWRGDPYEQYF. The variable domain in full, with the rest retrieved from reference TRBV30 and TRBJ2-7, is SQTIHQWPATLVQPVGSPLSLECTVEGTSNPNLYWYRQAAGRGLQLLFYSVGIGQISSEVPQNLSASRPQDRQFILSSKKLLLSDSGFYLCAWSVKPWRGDPYEQYFGPGTRLTVT.

The V and J genes are TRBV7-9 and TRBJ1-1, with D maybe TRBD1 (6 bases). V lost 5 bases to trimming and J lost 0 bases, with 13 bases between them. The CDR3 totals 15 residues. In germline, CDR1 is SEHNR, CDR2 FQNEAQ (reference sequence). CDR3: CASSTRGAMNTEAFF. The CDR3 coding sequence is TGTGCCAGCAGCACCCGGGGGGCCATGAACACTGAAGCTTTCTTT.

The chain recombines TRBV2 with TRBJ1-1; no clear D. The length of the CDR3 is 12 residues. Trimming cost V 2 bases and J 4 bases, with 5 bases left between them. Germline V gene lookup returns CDR1 SNHLY and CDR2 FYNNEI. Written as DNA, the CDR3 is TGTGCCAGCAGTGAATTGGGCACTGAAGCTTTCTTT. Encoded protein: CASSELGTEAFF. Combining the CDR3 with reference TRBV2 and TRBJ1-1 gives the whole variable domain EPEVTQTPSHQVTQMGQEVILRCVPISNHLYFYWYRQILGQKVEFLVSFYNNEISEKSEIFDDQFSVERPDGSNFTLKIRSTKLEDSAMYFCASSELGTEAFFGQGTRLTVV.

This chain links TRBV12-5 with TRBJ1-2, with TRBD1 as a possible D gene (5 bases). Germline V gene data show CDR1 as LGHNT and CDR2 as FRNRAP. The germline V and J ends were trimmed by 1 base and 3 bases, with 12 bases remaining between them. There are 15 residues in the CDR3. This chain's CDR3 is CASGLAYSGYYGYTF. The CDR3, as DNA: TGTGCTAGTGGTTTGGCCTACTCAGGGTACTATGGCTACACCTTC.

This clone has just a few counts. V usage is TRBV4-1 and J usage is TRBJ2-7; 8 bases fit TRBD1. The CDR3 is 17 residues long. J lost 0 bases, V lost 2 bases, and 9 bases had no gene match. Germline CDR1 reads MGHRA; CDR2 reads YSYEKL. In nucleotides, the CDR3 is TGCGCCAGCAGCCAACCCGGACAGGGACTCCACTCCTACGAGCAGTACTTC. It translates to CASSQPGQGLHSYEQYF.

J is TRBJ1-2 and V is TRBV5-1; a weak D match, TRBD1 (6 bases). Deletions cut 4 bases from V and 8 bases from J, with 18 bases between. The germline V gene encodes CDR1 SGHRS and CDR2 YFSETQ. The CDR3 consists of 14 residues. CDR3 sequence: CASSPAGGPDGYTF. The DNA for the CDR3 is TGCGCCAGCAGCCCTGCCGGGGGCCCGGACGGCTACACCTTC.

Comments on this clone: One end of the junction does not line up with germline, which may come from a read error. The chain employs TRBV6-6 and TRBJ2-5, with 8 nucleotides matching TRBD1. CDR1 is MNHNY, CDR2 SVGAGI, per germline (reference sequence). The CDR3 contains 16 residues. The CDR3 is CASSSGTGPWGESQYF. CDR3 coding DNA: TGTGCCAGCAGCTCCGGGACAGGTCCCTGGGGAGAGTCCCAGTACTTC.

V usage is TRBV10-2 and J usage is TRBJ1-2; TRBD1 agrees at 7 bases. The CDR3 contains 16 residues. V lost 4 bases and J lost 1; bases outside the gene matches: 9. Germline V gene sequence: CDR1 WSHSY, CDR2 SAAADI. Written as DNA, the CDR3 is TGCGCCAGCAGTGGTGGACAGGAAGTTATTAACTATGGCTACACCTTC. The encoded protein is CASSGGQEVINYGYTF.

The chain joins TRBV2 to TRBJ2-3; no reliable D call. CDR3 length equals 16 residues. Per germline, CDR1 SNHLY and CDR2 FYNNEI. V gave up 2 bases and J gave up 0 bases, with 12 bases separating them. The CDR3 DNA reads as TGTGCCAGCAGTGAACGAACTTCTTCTAGCACAGATACGCAGTATTTT. Translating it yields CASSERTSSSTDTQYF.

This chain connects TRBV6-6 to TRBJ2-7, with D unresolved. CDR3 length: 13 amino acids. V lost 0 bases, J lost 3 bases, and 6 bases lay in between. The germline V gene has CDR1 MNHNY and CDR2 SVGAGI (reference sequence). The CDR3 reads CASSYSDLYEQYF. The CDR3 DNA follows: TGTGCCAGCAGTTACTCCGACCTCTACGAGCAGTACTTC.

This clone was counted a few times. The chain has TRBV29-1 and TRBJ1-2; D gene unclear. The CDR3 loop spans 14 amino acids. Germline V CDR1 and CDR2: SQVTM, ANQGSEA. Trimming removed 3 bases from V and 4 bases from J, with 15 bases in between. The CDR3 sequence is CSVEKNRATYGYTF. The DNA of the CDR3 is TGCAGCGTTGAGAAAAACCGGGCCACCTATGGCTACACCTTC.

The count of this clone is one. The rearrangement links TRBV30 to TRBJ2-5; no clear D gene. Germline CDR1 reads GTSNPN; CDR2 reads SVGIG (reference sequence). The V end was cut by 1 base, the J end by 11 bases, with 14 bases between. The CDR3 totals 12 residues. The CDR3 bases are TGTGCCTGGAGTGCGGTCGGTACGAAGCAGTACTTC. It encodes CAWSAVGTKQYF.

In nucleotides, the CDR3 is TGTGCCACCAGCGAAGACAAGCAAGAGACCCAGTACTTC. Protein: CATSEDKQETQYF. J is TRBJ2-5 and V is TRBV15; D call uncertain. V lost 5 bases and J lost 2, with 9 bases in between. Germline V CDR1 and CDR2: LNHNV, YYDKDF (reference sequence). The CDR3 loop spans 13 amino acids.

J is TRBJ2-5 and V is TRBV27; 10 bases map to TRBD1. The ends lost 4 bases at V and 6 bases at J; junction bases unmatched: 11. The CDR3 extends over 16 amino acids. CDR1 and CDR2 (germline): MNHEY, SMNVEV (reference sequence). CDR3 loop: CASSSGTGAQGQTQYF. The DNA of the CDR3 is TGTGCCAGCAGTTCGGGGACAGGGGCTCAGGGCCAGACCCAGTACTTC.

The genes are TRBV2 and TRBJ1-1; D ambiguous. CDR3 length: 13 amino acids. Trimming pared 6 bases from V and 2 bases from J, leaving 10 bases between. CDR1 and CDR2 (germline): SNHLY, FYNNEI. The CDR3 is CASRFVPNTEAFF. As DNA, the CDR3 is TGTGCCAGCAGGTTTGTCCCCAACACTGAAGCTTTCTTT.

V gene TRBV6-1 combines with J gene TRBJ2-1; TRBD1 agrees at 10 bases. Losses at the gene ends were 1 base for V and 8 bases for J; bases not matched to a gene: 11. Germline V gene sequence: CDR1 MNHNS, CDR2 SASEGT. This CDR3 spans 17 amino acids. The CDR3 is CASSEDRGQGIWDEQFF. In DNA form, the CDR3 reads TGTGCCAGCAGTGAAGATCGGGGACAGGGGATTTGGGATGAGCAGTTCTTC.

The chain has TRBV10-2 and TRBJ1-5; the D is unclear. Per germline, CDR1 WSHSY and CDR2 SAAADI. The V and J ends lost 4 bases and 2 bases respectively, with 9 bases between them. The CDR3 is 14 residues long. CDR3 amino acids: CASSGSGGNQPQHF. CDR3 bases: TGCGCCAGCAGTGGTAGCGGAGGCAATCAGCCCCAGCATTTT.

This clone was seen just once. DNA for the CDR3: TGTGCCAGCAGCCCCCCTTCTCTCACAGGGTCCGGTTTGGCTTTCTTT. Its translation: CASSPPSLTGSGLAFF. The chain couples TRBV5-6 to TRBJ1-1, with a tentative D call TRBD1 (6 bases). V shed 4 bases and J shed 11 bases, with 27 bases lying between them. This CDR3 region has 16 residues. CDR1 is SGHDT and CDR2 is YYEEEE in the germline V gene.

This chain links TRBV6-1 with TRBJ1-2, with D possibly being TRBD1 (6 bases). CDR1 and CDR2 (germline): MNHNS, SASEGT. The CDR3 covers 14 residues. V was pared by 3 bases and J by 4 bases, with 12 bases between. The CDR3 DNA reads TGTGCCAGCAGTGAGGGGGCTCGAGTCTATGGCTACACCTTC. Translating gives CASSEGARVYGYTF.

The chain uses TRBV6-1 and TRBJ2-7; 8 nucleotides line up with TRBD1. V trimming: 8 bases; J trimming: 6 bases; junction bases outside the gene matches: 3. Per germline, CDR1 MNHNS and CDR2 SASEGT. The CDR3 totals 11 residues. The CDR3 loop reads CASRQGIEQYF. CDR3 in DNA: TGTGCCAGCCGACAGGGGATCGAGCAGTACTTC.

The rearrangement joins TRBV27 to TRBJ1-1; D is uncertain. The CDR3 consists of 11 residues. V was shortened by 6 bases and J by 1 base, with 3 bases between the two germline ends. Germline V lookup: CDR1 MNHEY, CDR2 SMNVEV (reference sequence). DNA for the CDR3: TGTGCCAGCAGGAAGAACACTGAAGCTTTCTTT. Encoded protein: CASRKNTEAFF.

This clone was seen a handful of times. This chain connects TRBV28 to TRBJ2-7; tentatively, D is TRBD1 (5 bases). The CDR3 length is 13 residues. Between the trimmed V and J ends, which lost 1 base and 6 bases, there was a span of 10 bases. Germline values: CDR1 MDHEN, CDR2 SYDVKM. CDR3 bases: TGTGCCAGCAGTTTATTGATGGGGCGCGAGCAGTACTTC. This codes for CASSLLMGREQYF.

This rearrangement joins TRBV5-1 to TRBJ1-5; D may be TRBD1 (5 bases). Per germline, CDR1 SGHRS and CDR2 YFSETQ. The CDR3 is made up of 13 amino acids. V was trimmed by 1 base and J by 5 bases, leaving 7 bases between them. The CDR3 loop is CASSLTTDQPQHF. For the CDR3, the DNA is TGCGCCAGCAGCTTGACGACAGATCAGCCCCAGCATTTT.

The gene calls are TRBV11-2 and TRBJ1-2, with TRBD1 matching 8 bases. CDR3 size: 13 residues. Germline V gene lookup returns CDR1 SGHAT and CDR2 FQNNGV. With 3 bases clipped from V and 10 bases from J, the junction kept 7 bases outside the gene matches. The chain's CDR3 is CASSLGRGRDYTF. The CDR3 DNA reads TGTGCCAGCAGCTTGGGCAGGGGGCGTGACTACACCTTC.

CDR3 sequence: CASSQDSLGWNTEAFF. The CDR3 nucleotides are TGCGCCAGCAGCCAAGACTCACTTGGGTGGAACACTGAAGCTTTCTTT. The chain recombines TRBV4-1 with TRBJ1-1; D remains unclear. This CDR3 is built from 16 residues. Trimming removed 0 bases at V and 1 base at J, with 12 bases between. Germline V gene data show CDR1 as MGHRA and CDR2 as YSYEKL.

The J gene is TRBJ1-2, the V gene TRBV5-1; D is undetermined. The V end lost 3 bases, the J end lost 2 bases, and 8 bases lay between the germline ends. This CDR3 comprises 13 residues. Germline assignment: CDR1 SGHRS and CDR2 YFSETQ. This chain's CDR3 is CASSSYLNYGYTF. CDR3 sequence (DNA): TGCGCCAGCAGCTCCTACCTGAACTATGGCTACACCTTC.